A single sample is the source of the 21 T cell receptor beta chains below, sequenced in a study of monozygotic twins with inflammatory bowel disease. TCRdb reprocessed the 5' RACE reads and keeps a single row for each CDR3 protein, giving no DNA. In total, the table holds approximately 400,000 distinct CDR3 sequences. Specimen: blood. The receptors were gathered from a human donor with ulcerative colitis or Crohn's disease, or a healthy co-twin of an affected twin (not recorded which).

This chain connects TRBV15 to TRBJ2-1; TCRdb reports TRBD2, a call that lacks DNA to check it against. CDR1 and CDR2 from the germline V gene are LNHNV and YYDKDF (reference sequence). The CDR3 runs to 16 residues. CDR3 residues: CATRPKAGGLYNEQFF.

CDR3 sequence reads: CASRPPGQGGEKLFF. This rearrangement joins TRBV7-9 to TRBJ1-4; TCRdb gives TRBD1 as the D gene, but with no DNA this cannot be confirmed. The CDR3 loop spans 15 amino acids. CDR1 SEHNR and CDR2 FQNEAQ come from the germline V gene (reference sequence).

CDR3 sequence reads: CASSPSLGETQYF. J is TRBJ2-5 and V is TRBV7-2; TCRdb's D gene call, TRBD2, goes unchecked for lack of DNA. This CDR3 has 13 residues. CDR1 and CDR2 from the germline V gene are SGHTA and FQGNSA.

The gene calls are TRBV27 and TRBJ2-1; the TCRdb call, TRBD2, lacks DNA for checking. CDR1 MNHEY and CDR2 SMNVEV come from the germline V gene (reference sequence). The CDR3 has 15 residues. The chain's CDR3 is CASSLRTSGRNEQFF.

This chain uses TRBV7-3 with TRBJ2-1; TCRdb's D call, TRBD1, is unchecked because there is no DNA. The CDR3 extends over 13 amino acids. Looked up from germline, CDR1 is SGHTA and CDR2 is FQGTGA. CDR3 in amino acids: CASSLSRVDEQFF.

This chain links TRBV7-9 with TRBJ2-3; TCRdb selects TRBD1, and the lack of DNA leaves this call unchecked. Germline V CDR1 and CDR2: SEHNR, FQNEAQ (reference sequence). The CDR3 extends over 15 amino acids. The CDR3 region is CASSLFRGGTDTQYF.

This sequence joins TRBV11-2 and TRBJ1-6; as DNA is missing, the TRBD1 call by TCRdb cannot be tested. Germline V lookup: CDR1 SGHAT, CDR2 FQNNGV. The CDR3 is 13 residues long. The CDR3 loop is CASSGGYNSPLHF.

The chain uses TRBV25-1 and TRBJ1-5. CDR1 MGHDK and CDR2 SYGVNS come from the germline V gene. The CDR3 runs to 13 residues. The chain's CDR3 is CASSVGSNQPQHF.

The gene calls are TRBV5-1 and TRBJ2-3. Germline CDR1 SGHRS, CDR2 YFSETQ. This CDR3 has 15 amino acids. This CDR3 is CASSLDGRPTDTQYF.

CDR3 region: CASSPGRLAGGDNEQFF. The chain recombines TRBV5-4 with TRBJ2-1; there is no DNA to check the TCRdb D call of TRBD2. CDR1 is SGHNT, CDR2 YYREEE, per germline (reference sequence). The CDR3 runs to 17 residues. Full variable domain (remainder filled in from reference TRBV5-4 and TRBJ2-1): ETGVTQSPTHLIKTRGQQVTLRCSSQSGHNTVSWYQQALGQGPQFIFQYYREEENGRGNFPPRFSGLQFPNYSSELNVNALELDDSALYLCASSPGRLAGGDNEQFFGPGTRLTVL.

The rearrangement joins TRBV5-1 to TRBJ1-3. CDR3 length equals 15 residues. Germline assignment: CDR1 SGHRS and CDR2 YFSETQ. The CDR3 spells CASSTHGRSGNTIYF.

The chain joins TRBV28 to TRBJ2-7; TCRdb's D gene call, TRBD1, goes unchecked for lack of DNA. Germline V gene lookup returns CDR1 MDHEN and CDR2 SYDVKM. The CDR3 consists of 15 residues. CDR3 loop: CASATTGQGAREQYF.

CDR3: CASSGQTRANYGYTF. V is TRBV6-2 or TRBV6-3 and J is TRBJ1-2; TCRdb's D call, TRBD1, is unchecked because there is no DNA. CDR3 length: 15 residues. Germline V gives CDR1 MNHEY, CDR2 SVGEGT.

The chain recombines TRBV25-1 with TRBJ2-5; there is no DNA to check the TCRdb D call of TRBD1. The CDR3 has 16 amino acids. Per the germline V gene, CDR1 is MGHDK and CDR2 is SYGVNS. CDR3 residues: CASSPRRGTGYETQYF. The full variable domain, in which reference TRBV25-1 and TRBJ2-5 provide the parts outside the CDR3, is EADIYQTPRYLVIGTGKKITLECSQTMGHDKMYWYQQDPGMELHLIHYSYGVNSTEKGDLSSESTVSRIRTEHFPLTLESARPSHTSQYLCASSPRRGTGYETQYFGPGTRLLVL.

V and J are TRBV18 and TRBJ1-2; as DNA is missing, the TRBD1 call by TCRdb cannot be tested. Germline CDR1 reads KGHSH; CDR2 reads LQKENI. The CDR3 sequence is 17 residues long. The CDR3 sequence is CASSPPSVSPANYGYTF.

The V gene is TRBV3-1, the J gene TRBJ2-1; no DNA is available, so the TRBD2 call from TCRdb remains unchecked. CDR1 is LGHDT and CDR2 is YNNKEL in the germline V gene (reference sequence). This CDR3 region has 14 residues. The CDR3 here is CASSQVGSTDEQFF.

The rearrangement uses TRBV4-1 and TRBJ2-4; with no DNA, the TCRdb D assignment of TRBD2 cannot be verified. The germline V gene has CDR1 MGHRA and CDR2 YSYEKL. The CDR3 extends over 18 amino acids. CDR3 region: CASGHGLAGDLAKNIQYF.

The rearrangement uses TRBV12-3 or TRBV12-4 and TRBJ2-1; TCRdb indicates TRBD2, and absent DNA this call remains unverified. The CDR3 loop spans 15 amino acids. The chain's CDR3 is CASSLVGGGGGEQFF.

CDR3 amino acids: CASSFFGGSPRETQYF. The rearrangement links TRBV5-1 to TRBJ2-5; checking the TCRdb D call of TRBD2 is not possible without DNA. The germline gives CDR1 SGHRS, CDR2 YFSETQ. The CDR3 runs 16 residues.

The rearrangement joins TRBV7-9 to TRBJ2-7; with no DNA, the TCRdb D assignment of TRBD2 cannot be verified. CDR1 is SEHNR and CDR2 is FQNEAQ in the germline V gene (reference sequence). The CDR3 sequence is 16 residues long. The CDR3 loop is CASSRTSGPLTYEQYF.

This sequence joins TRBV28 and TRBJ2-6; TCRdb indicates TRBD2, and absent DNA this call remains unverified. This CDR3 comprises 18 residues. Germline V lookup: CDR1 MDHEN, CDR2 SYDVKM. CDR3 loop: CASCPVDGRTPGANVLTF.